The 26 T cell receptor beta chains given below trace back to one sample, sequenced in a study of shared clonotypes between healthy human individuals. Produced via immunoSEQ multiplex PCR; TCRdb's table is partial and in-frame only. The data hold roughly 810,000 clones, with about 96% observed a single time. Naive CD8 cells lacked CD45RO and underwent positive selection for CCR7, leaving out terminally differentiated effector memory CD45RA+ cells. Sequenced material: naive CD8+ T cells sorted from blood. These receptors were collected from a man aged 30 to 45 in good health.

This chain links TRBV7-6 with TRBJ2-1; 9 bases align to TRBD2. Trimming at V came to 0 bases and at J to 4 bases, leaving 4 bases not matched to a gene. Germline V gene lookup returns CDR1 SGHVS and CDR2 FNYEAQ. CDR3 length equals 16 residues. The CDR3 DNA sequence: TGTGCCAGCAGCTTAGCCATAGCGGGAGCTTACAATGAGCAGTTCTTC. This encodes CASSLAIAGAYNEQFF.

J is TRBJ1-3 and V is TRBV4-3; D gene uncertain. CDR1 is LGHNA, CDR2 YSLEER, per germline. The CDR3 has 16 residues. Trimming cost V 0 bases and J 0 bases, with 9 bases left between them. CDR3 region: CASSQDGGDSGNTIYF. CDR3 in DNA: TGCGCCAGCAGCCAAGACGGCGGAGACTCTGGAAACACCATATATTTT.

V is TRBV28 and J is TRBJ2-2, with TRBD1 matching 9 bases. V trimming: 5 bases; J trimming: 2 bases; junction bases outside the gene matches: 9. Germline V gives CDR1 MDHEN, CDR2 SYDVKM. CDR3 length: 17 amino acids. CDR3 sequence: CASSTHRTGANTGELFF. The CDR3 DNA sequence: TGTGCCAGCAGTACCCACCGGACAGGGGCCAACACCGGGGAGCTGTTTTTT.

The V call is TRBV28, the J call TRBJ2-3, with 7 bases aligning to TRBD1. V lost 3 bases and J lost 1; bases outside the gene matches: 16. Looked up from germline, CDR1 is MDHEN and CDR2 is SYDVKM. The CDR3 loop spans 19 amino acids. This CDR3 reads CASSFPSADRLAGTDTQYF. The CDR3 nucleotides are TGTGCCAGCAGTTTCCCCTCCGCGGACAGGCTAGCCGGCACAGATACGCAGTATTTT.

This clone was observed a handful of times. J is TRBJ2-1 and V is TRBV5-1; TRBD1 agrees at 12 bases. CDR1 SGHRS and CDR2 YFSETQ come from the germline V gene. V was pared by 4 bases and J by 8 bases, with 7 bases of the junction left unmatched. The CDR3 contains 15 residues. CDR3 DNA sequence: TGCGCCAGCAGCCCGGGACAGGGGGCGAGGGATGAGCAGTTCTTC. It codes for CASSPGQGARDEQFF. Combining the CDR3 with reference TRBV5-1 and TRBJ2-1 gives the whole variable domain KAGVTQTPRYLIKTRGQQVTLSCSPISGHRSVSWYQQTPGQGLQFLFEYFSETQRNKGNFPGRFSGRQFSNSRSEMNVSTLELGDSALYLCASSPGQGARDEQFFGPGTRLTVL.

This sequence joins TRBV10-1 and TRBJ2-3; 8 bases fit TRBD2. This CDR3 is built from 12 residues. Germline V gene lookup returns CDR1 WNHNN and CDR2 SYGVQD (reference sequence). V trimming: 6 bases; J trimming: 15 bases; junction bases outside the gene matches: 11. CDR3 DNA sequence: TGCGCCAGCAGCGATACTAGCGGAGTGGTCTATTTT. Its translation: CASSDTSGVVYF.

The gene calls are TRBV15 and TRBJ1-5; 9 positions agree with TRBD1. The V segment lost 1 base and the J segment 7 bases; nucleotides outside the gene matches: 8. Germline loops: CDR1 LNHNV, CDR2 YYDKDF (reference sequence). CDR3 length equals 16 residues. The CDR3 protein is CATSRVGQGYGQPQHF. Written as DNA, the CDR3 is TGTGCCACCAGCAGAGTTGGACAGGGGTATGGACAGCCCCAGCATTTT.

The rearrangement joins TRBV5-1 to TRBJ2-1, with D possibly being TRBD1 (5 bases). Germline assignment: CDR1 SGHRS and CDR2 YFSETQ. The CDR3 loop spans 16 amino acids. V lost 1 base and J 0 bases, leaving 11 bases between the germline ends. DNA of the CDR3: TGCGCCAGCAGCTTGCGACAGACCTACTCCTACAATGAGCAGTTCTTC. As protein: CASSLRQTYSYNEQFF.

V usage is TRBV4-2 and J usage is TRBJ1-4; D perhaps matches TRBD1 (5 bases). This CDR3 is 18 amino acids long. The germline gives CDR1 LGHNA, CDR2 YNFKEQ. Trimming cost V 1 base and J 1 base, with 16 bases left between them. The CDR3 sequence: CASSQASGLERTNEKLFF. The CDR3 DNA follows: TGTGCCAGCAGCCAAGCTTCGGGGCTAGAACGAACTAATGAAAAACTGTTTTTT.

The chain couples TRBV29-1 to TRBJ2-5; TRBD2 agrees at 11 bases. Germline trimming cut 4 bases from V and 5 bases from J; bases unmatched to any gene: 9. CDR3 length: 15 amino acids. Germline CDR1 reads SQVTM; CDR2 reads ANQGSEA. The DNA for the CDR3 is TGCAGCGTTGTTTTAGCGGGAGGGCCTGGCGAGACCCAGTACTTC. As protein: CSVVLAGGPGETQYF.

The chain combines TRBV5-1 with TRBJ2-7; 13 positions match TRBD2. The trim removed 4 bases at V and 5 bases at J, leaving 3 bases unmatched. The CDR3 length is 14 residues. From germline, CDR1 is SGHRS and CDR2 YFSETQ. The CDR3 is CASSNGLAGDEQYF. CDR3 DNA: TGCGCCAGCAGCAACGGACTAGCGGGAGACGAGCAGTACTTC.

This rearrangement joins TRBV30 to TRBJ2-6, with D uncertain. Trimming removed 4 bases at V and 5 bases at J, with 6 bases between. CDR1 and CDR2 (germline): GTSNPN, SVGIG (reference sequence). The CDR3 consists of 12 residues. DNA for the CDR3: TGTGCCTGGACCCCGAGGGCCAACGTCCTGACTTTC. Its protein product is CAWTPRANVLTF.

The rearrangement uses TRBV27 and TRBJ1-1, with 8 bases lining up with TRBD1. CDR3 length equals 14 residues. Unmatched junction bases numbered 2, after V lost 4 bases and J lost 1 base. CDR1 and CDR2 from the germline V gene are MNHEY and SMNVEV (reference sequence). The DNA of the CDR3 is TGTGCCAGCAGTTCCGGGACAGGGAACACTGAAGCTTTCTTT. As protein: CASSSGTGNTEAFF.

CDR3 in amino acids: CASSPSPGHLISGNTIYF. The CDR3 nucleotides are TGTGCCAGCAGCCCTAGTCCGGGACATCTTATCTCTGGAAACACCATATATTTT. This chain joins TRBV28 and TRBJ1-3; D possibly corresponds to TRBD1 (6 bases). V gave up 6 bases and J gave up 0 bases, with 21 bases separating them. This CDR3 comprises 18 residues. Germline V gene lookup returns CDR1 MDHEN and CDR2 SYDVKM.

The chain joins TRBV29-1 to TRBJ2-2; 8 bases fit TRBD1. CDR1 is SQVTM and CDR2 is ANQGSEA in the germline V gene. The CDR3 consists of 14 residues. J lost 4 bases, V lost 7 bases, and 8 bases had no gene match. CDR3 bases: TGCAGCGCAACAACAGGGGGTGGCACCGGGGAGCTGTTTTTT. Encoded protein: CSATTGGGTGELFF.

The rearrangement links TRBV15 to TRBJ2-7; 8 positions match TRBD1. Trimming cost V 0 bases and J 10 bases; bases outside gene matches: 5. The CDR3 is made up of 13 amino acids. The germline V gene encodes CDR1 LNHNV and CDR2 YYDKDF (reference sequence). CDR3 in DNA: TGTGCCACCAGCAGAGACAGGGGGCTTAACCAGTACTTC. Protein: CATSRDRGLNQYF. Using reference TRBV15 and TRBJ2-7 for the parts outside the CDR3, the full variable domain is DAMVIQNPRYQVTQFGKPVTLSCSQTLNHNVMYWYQQKSSQAPKLLFHYYDKDFNNEADTPDNFQSRRPNTSFCFLDIRSPGLGDTAMYLCATSRDRGLNQYFGPGTRLTVT.

J is TRBJ2-1 and V is TRBV9; 13 nucleotides align to TRBD2. There are 21 residues in the CDR3. Per germline, CDR1 SGDLS and CDR2 YYNGEE. After removal of 2 bases from V and 2 bases from J, the junction contained 16 bases not matched to a gene. The DNA of the CDR3 is TGTGCCAGCAGCGTTCTCAGACTAGCGGGAGGTAATAGATTAACCTACAATGAGCAGTTCTTC. Its translation is CASSVLRLAGGNRLTYNEQFF.

This clone has only one observation. The chain carries TRBV7-8 and TRBJ2-7; TRBD2 agrees at 10 bases. V dropped 5 bases and J dropped 5; count of bases not matched to a gene: 12. The CDR3 extends over 16 amino acids. Germline V CDR1 and CDR2: SGHVS, FQNEAQ. CDR3: CASSLSRLAGSNEQYF. The CDR3 bases are TGTGCCAGCAGCCTATCTCGACTAGCGGGCAGCAACGAGCAGTACTTC.

The chain uses TRBV29-1 and TRBJ2-3; possible D gene TRBD2, 6 bases. Germline V gene data show CDR1 as SQVTM and CDR2 as ANQGSEA. The CDR3 has 13 residues. V lost 5 bases and J lost 6, with 15 bases in between. The chain's CDR3 is CSVISGEEDTQYF. CDR3 DNA sequence: TGCAGCGTTATTAGCGGAGAAGAGGATACGCAGTATTTT.

This chain connects TRBV4-3 to TRBJ1-2, with D possibly TRBD1 on 6 matching bases. Germline V CDR1 and CDR2: LGHNA, YSLEER. Trimming left V 6 bases short and J 2 bases short, with 16 bases between. This CDR3 is built from 15 residues. CDR3 in DNA: TGCGCCAGCAGGGGACAACTAGACATGAACTATGGCTACACCTTC. Translated: CASRGQLDMNYGYTF.

The J gene is TRBJ1-5, the V gene TRBV11-2, with 8 bases matching TRBD1. The ends lost 5 bases at V and 4 bases at J; junction bases unmatched: 4. Looked up from germline, CDR1 is SGHAT and CDR2 is FQNNGV. The CDR3 runs 14 residues. The CDR3 nucleotides are TGTGCCAGCAGCCATGGACAGGGAAATCAGCCCCAGCATTTT. It encodes CASSHGQGNQPQHF. The complete variable domain, with remaining parts taken from reference TRBV11-2 and TRBJ1-5, reads EAGVAQSPRYKIIEKRQSVAFWCNPISGHATLYWYQQILGQGPKLLIQFQNNGVVDDSQLPKDRFSAERLKGVDSTLKIQPAKLEDSAVYLCASSHGQGNQPQHFGDGTRLSIL.

The chain carries TRBV5-4 and TRBJ2-1; 14 bases are shared with TRBD2. The length of the CDR3 is 15 residues. Germline loops: CDR1 SGHNT, CDR2 YYREEE (reference sequence). Trimming removed 0 bases from V and 9 bases from J; junction bases left unmatched: 2. The CDR3 region is CASSLEGLAGVEQFF. The CDR3 DNA reads TGTGCCAGCAGCTTGGAGGGACTAGCGGGAGTTGAGCAGTTCTTC.

The rearrangement joins TRBV5-1 to TRBJ2-7; D call uncertain. V dropped 2 bases and J dropped 7 bases, with 13 bases sitting between them. The germline gives CDR1 SGHRS, CDR2 YFSETQ. The CDR3 extends over 13 amino acids. The chain's CDR3 is CASSLGTDGEQYF. CDR3 DNA sequence: TGCGCCAGCAGCTTAGGAACAGACGGAGAGCAGTACTTC.

The chain links TRBV9 to TRBJ2-3; 10 bases are shared with TRBD2. CDR1 is SGDLS, CDR2 YYNGEE, per germline. After removal of 2 bases from V and 4 bases from J, the junction contained 10 bases not matched to a gene. The CDR3 contains 17 residues. The CDR3 nucleotides read TGTGCCAGCAGCGTGCCCGGGGAGCGGGAGGGCCCAGATACGCAGTATTTT. Its translation is CASSVPGEREGPDTQYF.

The chain carries TRBV6-5 and TRBJ2-1, with D perhaps TRBD2 (6 bases). Germline lookup yields CDR1 MNHEY and CDR2 SVGAGI. The CDR3 sequence is 15 residues long. The germline V and J ends were trimmed by 6 bases and 5 bases, with 17 bases remaining between them. The CDR3 DNA reads TGTGCCAGCAGCCTCGGGCTAGCGAACAACAATGAGCAGTTCTTC. Translating it yields CASSLGLANNNEQFF.

The CDR3 sequence: CASSSWGSGNTIYF. The CDR3, as DNA: TGTGCCAGCAGTTCTTGGGGGTCTGGAAACACCATATATTTT. The rearrangement links TRBV5-6 to TRBJ1-3; TRBD1 is a possible D gene (5 bases). Trimming cost V 5 bases and J 1 base, with 10 bases left between them. The CDR3 sequence is 14 residues long. CDR1 and CDR2 from the germline V gene are SGHDT and YYEEEE.